This T cell receptor beta chain was recovered during a study of response to subunit inactivated influenza vaccine. Germline assignment: CDR1 SQVTM and CDR2 ANQGSEA. V dropped 0 bases and J dropped 2 bases, with 17 bases sitting between them. The CDR3 runs to 16 residues. The table lists this clonotype with many counts. TCRdb reanalysed the RT-PCR reads using MiXCR and keeps one entry per CDR3 protein. The sample holds about 570,000 distinct CDR3 sequences; approximately 10% are singletons and the top ten take around 10%. These same records also appear under a second study, on T cells expressing NK-cell markers. That report notes: Synthesis of TCR beta cDNA relied on 5'RACE template switching carrying UMIs. Serological testing identified seven of the eight sequenced donors as HCMV-seropositive and one as seronegative.

This receptor was obtained from a man between 50 and 59 years old who received an inactivated influenza vaccine. Specimen: PBMCs from blood, collected on the day of vaccination. This chain joins TRBV29-1 and TRBJ2-7; tentatively, D is TRBD2 (7 bases). CDR3 nucleotide sequence: TGCAGCGTTGAAGATGTCGGGGGGCAATCCCCCTACGAGCAGTACTTC. Encoded protein: CSVEDVGGQSPYEQYF.